Sequencing of this T cell receptor (beta chain) was carried out in a study of blood T cell repertoires in COVID-19. As processed by the authors: Estimates of nucleated cell counts were drawn from the amplification of reference gene primers. Repertoires were generated with immunoSEQ multiplex PCR, while TCRdb's copy carries only in-frame clones and drops some. For V, J and clone size, that table is used; D and trimming come from the DNA. This sample yields 200,000 to 250,000 clones, of which 90% to 95% are seen a single time; 0.8% to 1% belongs to the top ten. Germline V CDR1 and CDR2: SQVTM, ANQGSEA. This CDR3 has 15 residues. V lost 5 bases and J lost 7, with 20 bases in between.

J is TRBJ2-2 and V is TRBV29-1, with D maybe TRBD1 (6 bases). This clonotype originated in a man aged 55 to 69 with COVID-19, enrolled during active disease. Source material: peripheral blood. The CDR3 nucleotides read TGCAGCGTTCAATTCCTACAGGGTCGGGTCGGGGAGCTGTTTTTT. The encoded protein is CSVQFLQGRVGELFF.